Following are 29 T cell receptor beta chains from one sample sequenced in a study of T cells after yellow fever vaccination. Each CDR3 protein gets one entry after TCRdb re-called the 5' RACE reads with MiXCR. Among fewer than 150,000 distinct CDR3 sequences listed, more than 6% were seen once. The material was CD4+ T cells sorted from PBMCs, obtained 5 days after the yellow fever booster vaccination. The receptors here all came from a man in his thirties or forties who received the YFV17D yellow fever vaccine.

This clonotype was counted at least ten times. The V call is TRBV12-3 or TRBV12-4, the J call TRBJ2-1, with D possibly TRBD2 on 5 matching bases. The length of the CDR3 is 13 residues. V was shortened by 1 base and J by 7 bases, with 8 bases between the two germline ends. In DNA, the CDR3 is TGTGCCAGCAGTTTAGTGACTAAGAATGAGCAGTTCTTC. This sequence encodes CASSLVTKNEQFF.

This clonotype was counted between two and nine times. V is TRBV23-1 and J is TRBJ2-7; 9 bases fit TRBD1. TRBV23-1 is an ORF, with its function uncertain. The CDR3 runs 13 residues. V shed 6 bases, J shed 7 bases, and the junction held 7 bases outside the gene matches. The DNA for the CDR3 is TGCGCCAGCAGACCGACAGGGGGGCAAGAGCAGTACTTC. Amino acids: CASRPTGGQEQYF.

This clonotype was counted at least ten times. This rearrangement joins TRBV5-1 to TRBJ2-1; D unresolved. V lost 3 bases and J 5 bases, leaving 15 bases between the germline ends. The CDR3 is 15 residues long. Germline CDR1 SGHRS, CDR2 YFSETQ. For the CDR3, the DNA is TGCGCCAGCAGCTCAGCTTCTGGGTTTAACAATGAGCAGTTCTTC. The encoded protein is CASSSASGFNNEQFF.

This clonotype was seen at least ten times. The rearrangement uses TRBV7-6 and TRBJ2-7, with 8 positions matching TRBD1. The CDR3 is made up of 12 amino acids. The J segment lost 13 bases and the V segment lost 4 bases, leaving 9 bases of the junction unmatched. CDR1 and CDR2 (germline): SGHVS, FNYEAQ. In nucleotides, the CDR3 is TGTGCCAGCAGCTCACTCCGGGACAGGCCATACTTC. This sequence encodes CASSSLRDRPYF. The complete variable domain, with remaining parts taken from reference TRBV7-6 and TRBJ2-7, reads GAGVSQSPRYKVTKRGQDVALRCDPISGHVSLYWYRQALGQGPEFLTYFNYEAQQDKSGLPNDRFSAERPEGSISTLTIQRTEQRDSAMYRCASSSLRDRPYFGPGTRLTVT.

This clonotype has ten or more counts. The CDR3 DNA is TGTGCCACCAGCAGAGAGGAAATGGGGGGCTACACCTTC. Its protein product is CATSREEMGGYTF. The gene calls are TRBV15 and TRBJ1-2; D is unclear. Germline CDR1 is LNHNV and CDR2 is YYDKDF (reference sequence). V lost 0 bases and J lost 8, with 10 bases in between. The CDR3 loop spans 13 amino acids.

This clonotype was counted at least ten times. The chain is built from TRBV29-1 and TRBJ2-1; TRBD2 matches at 7 bases. The V segment lost 7 bases and the J segment 3 bases; nucleotides outside the gene matches: 3. The CDR3 is 12 amino acids. Per the germline V gene, CDR1 is SQVTM and CDR2 is ANQGSEA. This chain's CDR3 is CSGGDYYNEQFF. The CDR3 DNA follows: TGCAGCGGAGGGGACTACTACAATGAGCAGTTCTTC.

This clonotype was counted many times. This chain links TRBV5-1 with TRBJ1-4; D perhaps matches TRBD1 (5 bases). V lost 4 bases and J lost 8, with 18 bases in between. Germline lookup yields CDR1 SGHRS and CDR2 YFSETQ. The length of the CDR3 is 15 residues. The chain's CDR3 is CASSLQDPRGEKLFF. The CDR3 DNA sequence: TGCGCCAGCAGCCTTCAGGACCCAAGGGGAGAAAAACTGTTTTTT.

The table lists this clonotype with a few counts. The chain couples TRBV7-2 to TRBJ2-7, with 9 nucleotides matching TRBD2. The CDR3 is made up of 15 amino acids. V was clipped by 5 bases and J by 9 bases; unmatched bases: 14. Germline values: CDR1 SGHTA, CDR2 FQGNSA. The CDR3 sequence: CASSTGGLAASGQYF. DNA for the CDR3: TGTGCCAGCAGCACCGGGGGACTAGCAGCCTCAGGGCAGTACTTC.

In this sample, this clonotype turned up many times. The chain couples TRBV2 to TRBJ2-7; 7 positions match TRBD2. The germline CDR1 and CDR2 sequences are SNHLY and FYNNEI. Unmatched junction bases numbered 4, after V lost 3 bases and J lost 2 bases. This CDR3 region has 14 residues. This chain's CDR3 is CASSDQRGPYEQYF. The CDR3 DNA reads TGTGCCAGCAGTGATCAGCGGGGCCCCTACGAGCAGTACTTC.

This clonotype was seen at least ten times. The chain recombines TRBV10-3 with TRBJ2-5; 8 nucleotides align to TRBD1. CDR1 is ENHRY, CDR2 SYGVKD, per germline. This CDR3 region has 15 residues. The trim removed 6 bases at V and 5 bases at J, leaving 11 bases unmatched. Here the CDR3 reads CAISLGQGRGETQYF. Written as DNA, the CDR3 is TGTGCCATCAGCCTTGGACAGGGAAGGGGGGAGACCCAGTACTTC.

This clonotype was recorded at least ten times. The chain recombines TRBV19 with TRBJ2-2; perhaps TRBD1 as D (6 bases). This CDR3 is 16 amino acids long. Trimming stripped 6 bases from V and 2 bases from J, with 16 bases between. Germline V gene lookup returns CDR1 LNHDA and CDR2 SQIVND (reference sequence). CDR3 coding DNA: TGTGCCAGTAGGGATCAGGGGCCAACAAACACCGGGGAGCTGTTTTTT. This encodes CASRDQGPTNTGELFF.

This clonotype was counted many times. This sequence joins TRBV3-1 and TRBJ1-6; D remains ambiguous. The CDR3 length is 15 residues. The germline CDR1 and CDR2 sequences are LGHDT and YNNKEL (reference sequence). V lost 0 bases and J lost 7, with 10 bases in between. This chain's CDR3 is CASSQDQGRNSPLHF. The CDR3 DNA reads TGTGCCAGCAGCCAAGATCAAGGGCGAAATTCACCCCTCCACTTT.

At least ten counts were recorded for this clonotype. The V and J genes are TRBV24-1 and TRBJ2-3; perhaps TRBD2 as D (6 bases). V shed 4 bases and J shed 0 bases, with 10 bases lying between them. The CDR3 sequence is 15 residues long. Per the germline V gene, CDR1 is KGHDR and CDR2 is SFDVKD. CDR3 region: CATSDPGTSTDTQYF. CDR3 in DNA: TGTGCCACCAGTGACCCCGGGACTAGCACAGATACGCAGTATTTT.

There are many counts of this clonotype. This chain connects TRBV4-2 to TRBJ2-1, with 10 nucleotides matching TRBD2. J was trimmed by 7 bases and V by 1 base; bases with no gene match: 4. The CDR3 extends over 15 amino acids. Germline loops: CDR1 LGHNA, CDR2 YNFKEQ. CDR3 loop: CASSQGGTSVNEQFF. The CDR3 DNA sequence: TGTGCCAGCAGCCAAGGGGGGACTAGCGTGAATGAGCAGTTCTTC.

The table lists this clonotype with many counts. The chain has TRBV28 and TRBJ1-1; the D is unclear. The V gene's germline CDR1 is MDHEN and CDR2 SYDVKM. V was cut by 4 bases and J by 0 bases, with 6 bases left in between. The CDR3 is made up of 13 amino acids. The DNA of the CDR3 is TGTGCCAGCAGTTCCCATATGAACACTGAAGCTTTCTTT. Protein sequence: CASSSHMNTEAFF.

With regard to this clonotype: This may come from a read error, since a much larger clone is one base off. This chain links TRBV5-5 with TRBJ2-7, with 7 bases aligning to TRBD2. Germline CDR1 SGHKS, CDR2 YYEKEE (reference sequence). The CDR3 length is 16 residues. The CDR3 DNA is TGTGGCAGCAGCCTGGCGGCGGCGGGAGACTCTTTCGAGCAGTACTTC. Translation gives CGSSLAAAGDSFEQYF.

This clonotype was seen many times. The chain uses TRBV7-3 and TRBJ2-3, with 8 bases that match TRBD2. With V trimmed by 5 bases and J by 5 bases, 9 bases remained unmatched. The CDR3 has 15 amino acids. Germline V gene data show CDR1 as SGHTA and CDR2 as FQGTGA. For the CDR3, the DNA is TGTGCCAGCAGCCCGGGCGGGAGGCCGGGAGATACGCAGTATTTT. The encoded protein is CASSPGGRPGDTQYF. The full variable domain, rest sourced from reference TRBV7-3 and TRBJ2-3, is GAGVSQTPSNKVTEKGKYVELRCDPISGHTALYWYRQSLGQGPEFLIYFQGTGAADDSGLPNDRFFAVRPEGSVSTLKIQRTERGDSAVYLCASSPGGRPGDTQYFGPGTRLTVL.

This clonotype was seen repeatedly, ten times or more. This chain links TRBV4-1 with TRBJ2-5, with TRBD2 as a possible D gene (6 bases). The CDR3 length is 14 residues. V was clipped by 1 base and J by 1 base, with 7 bases between them. Germline V gene lookup returns CDR1 MGHRA and CDR2 YSYEKL. This CDR3 is CASSQVAAQETQYF. The CDR3 nucleotides are TGCGCCAGCAGCCAAGTAGCGGCCCAAGAGACCCAGTACTTC.

This clonotype was observed many times. The CDR3 reads CASSKGTSNTGELFF. As DNA, the CDR3 is TGCGCCAGCAGCAAAGGGACTAGTAACACCGGGGAGCTGTTTTTT. This chain joins TRBV5-1 and TRBJ2-2, with TRBD2 identical over 8 bases. The CDR3 loop spans 15 amino acids. Germline loops: CDR1 SGHRS, CDR2 YFSETQ. J gave up 2 bases and V 4 bases, and 4 bases lay outside the gene matches.

A few counts support this clonotype. The chain recombines TRBV7-2 with TRBJ2-7; tentative D call: TRBD2 (6 bases). The length of the CDR3 is 15 residues. Germline values: CDR1 SGHTA, CDR2 FQGNSA. The ends were cut back, 1 base at V and 3 bases at J, with 13 bases in the middle. CDR3 nucleotides: TGTGCCAGCAGCTTAGTGCGGGGACCCTACTACGAGCAGTACTTC. Translation: CASSLVRGPYYEQYF.

As regards this clonotype: Since a much larger clone is just one base distant, this may be a read error. The chain links TRBV5-1 to TRBJ2-3; no clear D gene. Germline CDR1 is SGHRS and CDR2 is YFSETQ. The CDR3 length is 14 residues. The chain's CDR3 is CASSPTKSTDTRYF. The CDR3 bases are TGCGCCAGCAGTCCCACTAAAAGCACAGATACGCGGTATTTT.

There are many counts of this clonotype. This CDR3 is CASDRTGKGTEAFF. The CDR3, as DNA: TGTGCCAGCGACAGAACAGGGAAGGGCACTGAAGCTTTCTTT. This chain links TRBV16 with TRBJ1-1, with a possible D match to TRBD1 (6 bases). Germline V gene sequence: CDR1 KGHSY, CDR2 FQNENV. CDR3 length equals 14 residues. Between the trimmed V and J ends, which lost 8 bases and 4 bases, there was a span of 17 bases.

This clonotype was found many times. This chain connects TRBV4-3 to TRBJ1-2, with TRBD1 matching over 7 bases. The CDR3 covers 13 residues. J lost 10 bases, V lost 4 bases, and 9 bases had no gene match. Germline loops: CDR1 LGHNA, CDR2 YSLEER. The DNA of the CDR3 is TGCGCCAGCAGCCCAGGGGGGGGCCCCGTCTACACCTTC. The encoded protein is CASSPGGGPVYTF.

Ten or more counts support this clonotype. The rearrangement joins TRBV20-1 to TRBJ1-5, with no clear D. The CDR3 runs to 15 residues. Trimming cost V 1 base and J 0 bases, with 10 bases left between them. Germline V CDR1 and CDR2: DFQATT, SNEGSKA (reference sequence). CDR3 amino acids: CSARVLGNSNQPQHF. The CDR3 coding sequence is TGCAGTGCTAGAGTCCTGGGGAATAGCAATCAGCCCCAGCATTTT.

In its sample, this clonotype was seen many times. The chain joins TRBV10-3 to TRBJ1-4, with D unresolved. The V end was cut by 5 bases, the J end by 1 base, with 8 bases between. Germline assignment: CDR1 ENHRY and CDR2 SYGVKD. The CDR3 extends over 14 amino acids. The CDR3 region has the DNA TGTGCCATCAGTTCCCCGGGAACTAATGAAAAACTGTTTTTT. Its translation: CAISSPGTNEKLFF.

In this sample, this clonotype turned up a few times. The chain employs TRBV7-2 and TRBJ2-7; D is unclear. This CDR3 has 13 amino acids. The germline gives CDR1 SGHTA, CDR2 FQGNSA. The germline V and J ends were trimmed by 7 bases and 0 bases, with 10 bases remaining between them. CDR3 nucleotides: TGTGCCAGCAAAGAGCGTAACTCCTACGAGCAGTACTTC. Protein sequence: CASKERNSYEQYF.

This clonotype has a count of ten or more. The chain couples TRBV9 to TRBJ1-2, with D possibly TRBD1 on 6 matching bases. The CDR3 spans 15 residues. Germline CDR1 SGDLS, CDR2 YYNGEE. Trimming stripped 0 bases from V and 4 bases from J, with 13 bases between. CDR3 protein: CASSVGGLGGYGYTF. The CDR3 bases are TGTGCCAGCAGCGTAGGGGGGCTTGGCGGCTATGGCTACACCTTC.

Concerning this clonotype: A much larger clone differs by one base, so this may be a read error. This chain connects TRBV11-1 to TRBJ2-3; 9 bases map to TRBD2. Trimming cost V 5 bases and J 6 bases; bases outside gene matches: 15. The CDR3 has 17 amino acids. Germline V gene lookup returns CDR1 SGHAT and CDR2 FQDESV (reference sequence). The CDR3 here is CASSPGLSGSLSDTQYF. The CDR3 nucleotides are TGTGCCAGCAGCCCGGGGCTTAGCGGGAGCTTAAGCGATACGCAGTATTTT. The full variable domain, completed using reference TRBV11-1 and TRBJ2-3, is EAEVAQSPRYKITEKSQAVAFWCDPISGHATLYWYRQILGQGPELLVQFQDESVVDDSQLPKDRFSAERLKGVDSTLKIQPAELGDSAMYLCASSPGLSGSLSDTQYFGPGTRLTVL.

Regarding this clonotype: A much larger clone is a single base away; this may be a read error. V and J are TRBV7-2 and TRBJ2-5, with 9 bases matching TRBD2. V lost 4 bases to trimming and J lost 5 bases; unmatched junction nucleotides: 8. The germline CDR1 and CDR2 sequences are SGHTA and FQGNSA. CDR3 length: 15 residues. In nucleotides, the CDR3 is TGTGCCAGCAGCTCAGGACCAGCGGGAGGTGAGACCCAGTACTTC. This encodes CASSSGPAGGETQYF.